Presented here are 27 T cell receptor beta chains from one specimen sequenced in a study of beta chain features in type 1 diabetes. Which antigens these TCRs recognize remains unknown. The investigators reverse transcribed all of the isolated RNA, so they sequenced expressed TCRB transcripts. Only in-frame clones appear in the TCRdb table, and some are missing; sequencing was by immunoSEQ multiplex PCR. Altogether approximately 270,000 clones are present, approximately 15% being singletons, with the ten largest covering about 0.015%. The study's findings and limits: The study found moderately but significantly shorter TCRB CDR3s in all four CD4+ subsets of Type 1 diabetes patients.

The specimen was naive CD4+ T cells from blood. Receptors originate from a man aged 25-45 years with type 1 diabetes.

The chain uses TRBV2 and TRBJ1-2, with D possibly matching TRBD1 (6 bases). V was shortened by 7 bases and J by 8 bases, with 20 bases between the two germline ends. Germline CDR1 and CDR2: SNHLY and FYNNEI. The CDR3 contains 14 residues. CDR3 sequence reads: CASKRGGQVGGYTF. The CDR3 bases are TGTGCCAGCAAACGAGGGGGTCAGGTTGGAGGCTACACCTTC.

This chain links TRBV6-4 with TRBJ2-1; 10 bases line up with TRBD2. V trimming: 4 bases; J trimming: 9 bases; junction bases outside the gene matches: 15. Germline V gene lookup returns CDR1 MRHNA and CDR2 SNTAGT. The CDR3 extends over 17 amino acids. CDR3 amino acids: CASSGPSGTSVTGEQFF. The CDR3 DNA reads as TGTGCCAGCAGTGGCCCCAGCGGGACTAGCGTAACGGGTGAGCAGTTCTTC.

This clone has just a few counts. The rearrangement links TRBV19 to TRBJ2-1; 11 bases align to TRBD2. With 3 bases clipped from V and 6 bases from J, the junction kept 4 bases outside the gene matches. Germline V gene lookup returns CDR1 LNHDA and CDR2 SQIVND (reference sequence). The CDR3 covers 15 residues. The CDR3 DNA sequence: TGTGCCAGTAGTATCGGCACTAGCGGGAGCAATGAGCAGTTCTTC. It encodes CASSIGTSGSNEQFF.

As for this clone: This specimen includes other DNA sequences encoding the same CDR3. This sequence joins TRBV7-2 and TRBJ2-1, with 13 bases identical to TRBD2. V dropped 5 bases and J dropped 5; count of bases not matched to a gene: 3. CDR1 is SGHTA, CDR2 FQGNSA, per germline. This CDR3 contains 15 residues. CDR3 sequence (DNA): TGTGCCAGCAGCCAGGGACTAGCGGGGAACAATGAGCAGTTCTTC. It specifies CASSQGLAGNNEQFF.

The chain uses TRBV28 and TRBJ2-7; a possible D gene is TRBD1 (6 bases). V dropped 7 bases and J dropped 3 bases, with 13 bases sitting between them. Per the germline V gene, CDR1 is MDHEN and CDR2 is SYDVKM. This CDR3 has 13 amino acids. The CDR3 DNA reads TGTGCCAGCAATGGGACACCCGTCTACGAGCAGTACTTC. Protein: CASNGTPVYEQYF.

This clone was counted only a few times. The chain is built from TRBV5-1 and TRBJ2-5; tentative D call: TRBD1 (6 bases). The CDR3 spans 14 residues. Trimming stripped 0 bases from V and 3 bases from J, with 9 bases between. The germline CDR1 and CDR2 sequences are SGHRS and YFSETQ. The CDR3 protein is CASSLVQGKETQYF. CDR3 in DNA: TGCGCCAGCAGCTTGGTACAGGGAAAAGAGACCCAGTACTTC.

Only a few counts were recorded for this clone. The chain employs TRBV30 and TRBJ1-5; TRBD1 aligns across 7 bases. Per germline, CDR1 GTSNPN and CDR2 SVGIG (reference sequence). V lost 7 bases, J lost 5 bases, and 8 bases stayed unmatched. This CDR3 spans 13 amino acids. The CDR3 protein is CAFVQGPYQPQHF. The CDR3 nucleotides are TGTGCCTTTGTACAGGGGCCTTATCAGCCCCAGCATTTT.

The chain combines TRBV9 with TRBJ2-7, with 11 positions matching TRBD2. The CDR3 consists of 15 residues. J gave up 6 bases and V 0 bases, and 5 bases lay outside the gene matches. The V gene's germline CDR1 is SGDLS and CDR2 YYNGEE. The CDR3 region is CASSVGGLAGGEQYF. CDR3 coding DNA: TGTGCCAGCAGCGTAGGGGGGCTAGCGGGAGGCGAGCAGTACTTC.

This clone was seen only a few times. The J gene is TRBJ2-3, the V gene TRBV29-1; D call uncertain. Germline CDR1 is SQVTM and CDR2 is ANQGSEA. There are 14 residues in the CDR3. Trimming removed 0 bases from V and 0 bases from J, with 7 bases in between. CDR3 region: CSVEDPTSTDTQYF. DNA for the CDR3: TGCAGCGTTGAAGACCCAACTAGCACAGATACGCAGTATTTT.

V is TRBV13 and J is TRBJ1-1, with D perhaps matching TRBD1 (5 bases). V was clipped by 5 bases and J by 0 bases, with 13 bases between them. The CDR3 spans 15 residues. CDR1 and CDR2 (germline): PRHDT, FYEKMQ (reference sequence). CDR3: CASSHRKIMNTEAFF. In nucleotides, the CDR3 is TGTGCCAGCAGCCACAGGAAAATCATGAACACTGAAGCTTTCTTT.

The CDR3 is CASSSDRGWDTEAFF. For the CDR3, the DNA is TGTGCCAGCAGTTCGGACAGGGGATGGGACACTGAAGCTTTCTTT. This sequence joins TRBV6-5 and TRBJ1-1, with 9 positions matching TRBD1. Per germline, CDR1 MNHEY and CDR2 SVGAGI. Losses at the gene ends were 4 bases for V and 3 bases for J; bases not matched to a gene: 6. The CDR3 length is 15 residues.

This clone was recorded a few times. The chain has TRBV18 and TRBJ1-1; D is unresolved. This CDR3 spans 13 amino acids. In germline, CDR1 is KGHSH, CDR2 LQKENI. V lost 6 bases, J lost 2 bases, and 10 bases lay in between. For the CDR3, the DNA is TGTGCCAGCTCGCCCGGGTATAACACTGAAGCTTTCTTT. Translated, it gives CASSPGYNTEAFF.

V usage is TRBV7-9 and J usage is TRBJ2-7; no reliable D call. The CDR3 has 12 residues. The germline CDR1 and CDR2 sequences are SEHNR and FQNEAQ (reference sequence). The V and J ends lost 5 bases and 6 bases respectively, with 11 bases between them. The CDR3 loop is CASSQNSGEQYF. The DNA for the CDR3 is TGTGCCAGCAGCCAGAACAGTGGCGAGCAGTACTTC. Complete variable domain (other parts from reference TRBV7-9 and TRBJ2-7): DTGVSQNPRHKITKRGQNVTFRCDPISEHNRLYWYRQTLGQGPEFLTYFQNEAQLEKSRLLSDRFSAERPKGSFSTLEIQRTEQGDSAMYLCASSQNSGEQYFGPGTRLTVT.

The rearrangement links TRBV7-9 to TRBJ2-7; possibly TRBD1 for D (6 bases). The CDR3 spans 14 residues. CDR1 and CDR2 (germline): SEHNR, FQNEAQ (reference sequence). V lost 0 bases and J 2 bases, leaving 8 bases between the germline ends. CDR3 residues: CASSLAQGPYEQYF. CDR3 in DNA: TGTGCCAGCAGCTTAGCACAGGGCCCCTACGAGCAGTACTTC.

Only a few counts were recorded for this clone. The chain recombines TRBV10-3 with TRBJ2-2; a possible D gene is TRBD2 (5 bases). With 6 bases removed from V and 3 bases from J, the gap between germline ends came to 8 bases. Germline CDR1 ENHRY, CDR2 SYGVKD. The CDR3 runs to 13 residues. The CDR3 DNA is TGTGCCATCAGCCCGGGATACACCGGGGAGCTGTTTTTT. Translated: CAISPGYTGELFF.

The chain recombines TRBV6-6 with TRBJ2-7; 8 bases agree with TRBD2. From germline, CDR1 is MNHNY and CDR2 SVGAGI (reference sequence). With 8 bases clipped from V and 3 bases from J, the junction kept 3 bases outside the gene matches. The CDR3 is 12 residues long. In nucleotides, the CDR3 is TGTGCCAGCCGACGGGAGGGCTACGAGCAGTACTTC. Residues: CASRREGYEQYF.

V usage is TRBV5-1 and J usage is TRBJ2-2; a possible D gene is TRBD1 (6 bases). CDR1 is SGHRS and CDR2 is YFSETQ in the germline V gene. V was trimmed by 4 bases and J by 4 bases, leaving 17 bases between them. The CDR3 sequence is 16 residues long. The CDR3 bases are TGCGCCAGCAGCCTGTCCCAGGGGCGGCGCACCGGGGAGCTGTTTTTT. Amino acid sequence: CASSLSQGRRTGELFF.

The chain employs TRBV7-9 and TRBJ2-7, with D possibly matching TRBD1 (6 bases). The CDR3 loop spans 15 amino acids. V gave up 5 bases and J gave up 5 bases, with 19 bases separating them. CDR1 is SEHNR and CDR2 is FQNEAQ in the germline V gene (reference sequence). Here the CDR3 DNA reads TGTGCCAGCAGCCTTCATCAGGGGCAATCGGACGAGCAGTACTTC. Amino acids: CASSLHQGQSDEQYF. The full variable domain, rest sourced from reference TRBV7-9 and TRBJ2-7, is DTGVSQNPRHKITKRGQNVTFRCDPISEHNRLYWYRQTLGQGPEFLTYFQNEAQLEKSRLLSDRFSAERPKGSFSTLEIQRTEQGDSAMYLCASSLHQGQSDEQYFGPGTRLTVT.

V usage is TRBV5-1 and J usage is TRBJ2-7; possibly TRBD1 for D (5 bases). Trimming cost V 4 bases and J 2 bases, with 13 bases left between them. The CDR3 totals 14 residues. Germline assignment: CDR1 SGHRS and CDR2 YFSETQ. CDR3 protein: CASSSRTIPYEQYF. CDR3 sequence (DNA): TGCGCCAGCAGCAGTCGGACAATCCCCTACGAGCAGTACTTC.

This clone came up a few times. The chain recombines TRBV5-4 with TRBJ2-1; D perhaps matches TRBD2 (6 bases). Per germline, CDR1 SGHNT and CDR2 YYREEE (reference sequence). Between the trimmed V and J ends, which lost 1 base and 5 bases, there was a span of 25 bases. There are 19 residues in the CDR3. This CDR3 reads CASSLPLARAHRKDNEQFF. CDR3 sequence (DNA): TGTGCCAGCAGCTTGCCTCTAGCGAGGGCGCATCGTAAAGACAATGAGCAGTTCTTC.

This clone was recorded a few times. The chain carries TRBV29-1 and TRBJ2-5, with a tentative D call TRBD1 (5 bases). The ends were cut back, 5 bases at V and 2 bases at J, with 9 bases in the middle. This CDR3 has 12 residues. Germline V gene lookup returns CDR1 SQVTM and CDR2 ANQGSEA. The CDR3 region has the DNA TGCAGCGTTCTCCAGGGACAAGAGACCCAGTACTTC. Its protein is CSVLQGQETQYF.

This clone has a handful of counts. The chain couples TRBV5-1 to TRBJ2-2, with D perhaps matching TRBD1 (5 bases). V was clipped by 0 bases and J by 8 bases, with 8 bases between them. The CDR3 has 13 amino acids. Germline CDR1 reads SGHRS; CDR2 reads YFSETQ. The CDR3: CASSLDRSGELFF. In DNA form, the CDR3 reads TGCGCCAGCAGCTTGGACAGGTCTGGGGAGCTGTTTTTT.

This rearrangement joins TRBV7-9 to TRBJ1-1; D unresolved. Trimming took 1 base from V and 1 from J, leaving 10 bases between them. CDR3 size: 15 residues. CDR1 is SEHNR and CDR2 is FQNEAQ in the germline V gene (reference sequence). The CDR3 sequence: CASSLVVAGNTEAFF. The DNA of the CDR3 is TGTGCCAGCAGCTTAGTCGTTGCGGGGAACACTGAAGCTTTCTTT.

The V and J genes are TRBV28 and TRBJ2-2; 9 nucleotides align to TRBD1. V lost 5 bases, J lost 13 bases, and 14 bases stayed unmatched. Germline V CDR1 and CDR2: MDHEN, SYDVKM. The CDR3 has 15 amino acids. CDR3 sequence (DNA): TGTGCCAGCAGTCCCGGGACGGGACAGGGTCTTGGGCTGTTTTTT. Its translation is CASSPGTGQGLGLFF.

Only a few counts were recorded for this clone. V is TRBV5-1 and J is TRBJ2-5; 7 bases agree with TRBD1. CDR1 SGHRS and CDR2 YFSETQ come from the germline V gene. CDR3 length equals 16 residues. Unmatched junction bases numbered 6, after V lost 0 bases and J lost 1 base. This CDR3 is CASSLVLGQTQETQYF. CDR3 bases: TGCGCCAGCAGCTTGGTTTTGGGACAGACCCAAGAGACCCAGTACTTC.

This clone was seen a handful of times. At one of its ends the junction is not consistent with the germline gene, which may arise from a read error. The chain joins TRBV7-9 to TRBJ1-5, with D unclear. The CDR3 contains 14 residues. Germline values: CDR1 SEHNR, CDR2 FQNEAQ (reference sequence). The CDR3 region is CASSLAGGDQPQHF. Here the CDR3 DNA reads TGTGCCAGCAGTTTAGCCGGCGGGGATCAGCCCCAGCATTTT.

This clone was detected ten times or more. V is TRBV29-1 and J is TRBJ2-4; D unresolved. CDR3 length equals 11 residues. With 7 bases removed from V and 6 bases from J, the gap between germline ends came to 10 bases. The V gene's germline CDR1 is SQVTM and CDR2 ANQGSEA. The chain's CDR3 is CSGLTGNIQYF. Written as DNA, the CDR3 is TGCAGCGGATTGACTGGAAACATTCAGTACTTC.